A selection of T cell receptor beta chains follows, all from one sample in a study of T-cell reconstitution after alpha-beta-depleted transplantation in children. TCRdb independently ran MiXCR on the PCR reads; one entry per CDR3 protein. The table includes about 830,000 distinct CDR3 sequences, roughly 16% detected once. This specimen was PBMCs, mostly from graft donor cells, taken 360 days after TCRalphabeta/CD19-depleted stem cell transplant. The receptors stem from a male patient aged 10-17 years who had a stem cell transplant for acute lymphoblastic leukemia, so the T cells may come from the graft donor. CDR3s include the opening cysteine and the closing phenylalanine or tryptophan. The D gene is left open where the match is weak. Only some rows state a clone size, as once, few, many or a class for expanded clones.

d_call	v_call	j_call	clone_size	cdr3_length	cdr3_aa	cdr3_nt
NA	TRBV12-3/TRBV12-4	TRBJ2-5	NA	15	CASSYPHGTEETQYF	TGTGCCAGCAGTTATCCCCACGGGACGGAAGAGACCCAGTACTTC
TRBD1	TRBV10-3	TRBJ2-7	few	15	CAISATGTGEYEQYF	TGTGCCATCAGCGCTACCGGGACAGGGGAGTACGAGCAGTACTTC
NA	TRBV20-1	TRBJ2-7	few	14	CSAPGAGPSYEQYF	TGCAGTGCCCCAGGTGCGGGACCCTCCTACGAGCAGTACTTC
TRBD2	TRBV5-1	TRBJ2-7	NA	15	CASQRLAGTEYEQYF	TGCGCCAGCCAACGCCTAGCGGGAACGGAATACGAGCAGTACTTC
NA	TRBV11-3	TRBJ2-3	many	13	CASSLDRPDTQYF	TGTGCCAGCAGCTTAGATCGACCAGATACGCAGTATTTT
NA	TRBV10-1	TRBJ2-3	few	13	CASQRSLGDTQYF	TGCGCCAGCCAGCGCAGCCTTGGGGATACGCAGTATTTT
TRBD1	TRBV20-1	TRBJ2-1	few	15	CSARGGTGRRGEQFF	TGCAGTGCTAGAGGCGGGACAGGGAGGAGGGGAGAGCAGTTCTTC
TRBD2	TRBV5-1	TRBJ2-2	few	15	CASRNAGGPIGELFF	TGCGCCAGCAGAAATGCGGGAGGGCCAATCGGGGAGCTGTTTTTT
TRBD2	TRBV27	TRBJ2-2	few	17	CASSFPLAGGFTGELFF	TGTGCCAGCAGTTTTCCCTTAGCGGGAGGATTCACCGGGGAGCTGTTTTTT
NA	TRBV7-9	TRBJ1-1	NA	14	CASSPSSGATEAFF	TGTGCCAGCAGTCCGAGTTCAGGGGCCACTGAAGCTTTCTTT
TRBD2	TRBV27	TRBJ2-1	NA	15	CASSPLGLAGNEQFF	TGTGCCAGCAGTCCGCTCGGACTAGCGGGCAATGAGCAGTTCTTC
NA	TRBV19	TRBJ2-7	NA	15	CASSTPRGLTYEQYF	TGTGCCAGTAGTACCCCCCGGGGGCTCACCTACGAGCAGTACTTC
TRBD2	TRBV19	TRBJ2-1	NA	15	CASSLTSSPLNEQFF	TGTGCCAGTAGTCTGACTAGCAGCCCCCTTAATGAGCAGTTCTTC
NA	TRBV11-2	TRBJ2-1	NA	13	CASSFSPTNEQFF	TGTGCCAGCAGCTTTAGCCCTACCAATGAGCAGTTCTTC
TRBD1	TRBV7-9	TRBJ1-6	NA	16	CASSPRGDRVFSPLHF	TGTGCCAGCAGCCCAAGGGGGGACAGAGTCTTCTCGCCCCTCCACTTT
NA	TRBV5-4	TRBJ2-1	few	13	CASSLTPQGEQFF	TGTGCCAGCAGCTTGACTCCTCAGGGTGAGCAGTTCTTC